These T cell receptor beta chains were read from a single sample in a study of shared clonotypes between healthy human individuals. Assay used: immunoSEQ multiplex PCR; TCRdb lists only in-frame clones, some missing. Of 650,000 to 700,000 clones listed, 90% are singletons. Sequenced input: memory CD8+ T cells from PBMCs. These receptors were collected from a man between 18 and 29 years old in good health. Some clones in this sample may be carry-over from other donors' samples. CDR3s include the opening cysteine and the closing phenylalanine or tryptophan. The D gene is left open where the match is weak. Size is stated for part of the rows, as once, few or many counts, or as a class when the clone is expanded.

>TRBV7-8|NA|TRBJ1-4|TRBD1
TGTGCCAGCAGCCCGGCCGGACAGGGACGTTTTGAAAAACTGTTTTTT
CASSPAGQGRFEKLFF
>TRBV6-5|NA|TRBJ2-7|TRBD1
TGTGCCAGCAGTTACCGGATGACAGGGGTTACGTACGAGCAGTACTTC
CASSYRMTGVTYEQYF
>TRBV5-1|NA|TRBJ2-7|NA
TGCGCCAGCAGCTTAAGGGGTAGGAAAGACGAGCAGTACTTC
CASSLRGRKDEQYF
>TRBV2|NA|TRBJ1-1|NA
TGTGCCAGCAGTGAAAAATGGGGATTGACCATGAACACTGAAGCTTTCTTT
CASSEKWGLTMNTEAFF
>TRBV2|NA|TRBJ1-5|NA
TGTGCCAGCAGAGAGGACGGCAATAGCAATCAGCCCCAGCATTTT
CASREDGNSNQPQHF
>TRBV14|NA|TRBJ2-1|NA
TGTGCCAGCAGGCTAGCCAATGAGCAGTTCTTC
CASRLANEQFF
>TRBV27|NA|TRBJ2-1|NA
TGTGCCAGCAGTCCACTGATCAACAATGAGCAGTTCTTC
CASSPLINNEQFF
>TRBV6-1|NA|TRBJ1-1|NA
TGTGCCAGCAGGAGGGGTGTTGCGGACACTGAAGCTTTCTTT
CASRRGVADTEAFF
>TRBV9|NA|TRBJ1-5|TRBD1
TGTGCCAGCGGGACAGGGGATTCAGGGGGTCCCCAGCATTTT
CASGTGDSGGPQHF
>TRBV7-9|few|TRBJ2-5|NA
TGTGCCAGCAGCCCCGTAGGATTTCAAGAGACCCAGTACTTC
CASSPVGFQETQYF
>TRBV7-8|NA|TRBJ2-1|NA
TGTGCCAGCAGCTTACCCCTCGGAGAAGCCTACAATGAGCAGTTCTTC
CASSLPLGEAYNEQFF
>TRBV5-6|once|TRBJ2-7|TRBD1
TGTGCCAGCAGCTCTATTTCTGCAGGGGGATTTTCCTACGAGCAGTACTTC
CASSSISAGGFSYEQYF
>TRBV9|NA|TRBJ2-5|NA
TGTGCCAGCAGCGTGTCACAGACGTACCAAGAGACCCAGTACTTC
CASSVSQTYQETQYF
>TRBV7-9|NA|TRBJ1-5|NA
TGTGCCAGCACCCGGGGTGTCCAGCCCCAGCATTTT
CASTRGVQPQHF
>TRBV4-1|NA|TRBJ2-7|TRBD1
TGCGCCAGCAGCCCCCCAGGGACAGGGCTCACCTACGAGCAGTACTTC
CASSPPGTGLTYEQYF
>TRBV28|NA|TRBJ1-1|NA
TGTGCCAGCAGTCCCTATGAAGACTGGGGGGCAACTGAAGCTTTCTTT
CASSPYEDWGATEAFF
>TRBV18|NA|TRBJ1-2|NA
TGTGCCAGCTCACCGTCGGGACACTATGGCTACACCTTC
CASSPSGHYGYTF
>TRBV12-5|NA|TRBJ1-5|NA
TGTGCTAGTGGCGCCGGACATCAGCCCCAGCATTTT
CASGAGHQPQHF
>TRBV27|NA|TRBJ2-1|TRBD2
TGTGCCATGGGAGGGAGTGGCCCCTACAATGAGCAGTTCTTC
CAMGGSGPYNEQFF
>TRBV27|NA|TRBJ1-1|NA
TGTGCCAGCAGTTTGGGGGGACCCACTGAAGCTTTCTTT
CASSLGGPTEAFF
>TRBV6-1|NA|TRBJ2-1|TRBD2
TGTGCCAGCAGTCAGGCGGGAGCGCCAGGAAATGAGCAGTTCTTC
CASSQAGAPGNEQFF
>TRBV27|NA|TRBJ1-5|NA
TGTGCCAGCAGACAGGGTATTAGCAATCAGCCCCAGCATTTT
CASRQGISNQPQHF
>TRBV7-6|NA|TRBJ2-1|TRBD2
TGTGCCAGCAGCTTGGCCTCGGTGGGGGCTAGCGGGGGATCTTACAATGAGCAGTTCTTC
CASSLASVGASGGSYNEQFF
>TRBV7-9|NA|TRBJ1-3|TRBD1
TGTGCCAGCAGCTTCTGGACAGGGGGAGGAAACACCATATATTTT
CASSFWTGGGNTIYF
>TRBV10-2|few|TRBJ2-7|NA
TGCGCCACGGGGTGGGGGGCCTACGAGCAGTACTTC
CATGWGAYEQYF
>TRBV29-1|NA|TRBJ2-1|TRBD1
TGCAGCGTTGTTGAGACAGGGATACGGGAGCAGTTCTTC
CSVVETGIREQFF
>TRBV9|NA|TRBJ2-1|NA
TGTGCCAGCACCGCCCAGGGGATTCGATCCTACAATGAGCAGTTCTTC
CASTAQGIRSYNEQFF
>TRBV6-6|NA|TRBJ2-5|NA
TGTGCCAGCATCGCTCGGGTACAAGAGACCCAGTACTTC
CASIARVQETQYF
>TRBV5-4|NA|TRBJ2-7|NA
TGTGCCAGCAGTTCAAGCGCTTACGAGCAGTACTTC
CASSSSAYEQYF
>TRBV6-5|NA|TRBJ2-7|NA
TGTGCCAGCAGCTCAGACTCCCTTGGCACCTACGAGCAGTACTTC
CASSSDSLGTYEQYF
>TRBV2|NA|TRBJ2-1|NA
TGTGCCAGCAGTGAAGGCCCCCTCCACTCCTACAATGAGCAGTTCTTC
CASSEGPLHSYNEQFF
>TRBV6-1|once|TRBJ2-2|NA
TGTGCCAGCAGTGACAGGGGAGGGGAGCTGTTTTTT
CASSDRGGELFF
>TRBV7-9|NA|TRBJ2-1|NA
TGTGCCAGCAGCCCGGTCGTCTTCGGGGGTGAGCAGTTCTTC
CASSPVVFGGEQFF
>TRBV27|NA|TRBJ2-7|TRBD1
TGTGCCAGCAGTTTAAGGGCCGGGACAGGAGCCTACGAGCAGTACTTC
CASSLRAGTGAYEQYF
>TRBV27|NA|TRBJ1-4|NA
TGTGCCAGCAGTACCTACAGGGACGGGCGAGAAAAACTGTTTTTT
CASSTYRDGREKLFF
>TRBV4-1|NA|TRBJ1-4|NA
TGCGCCAGCAGCCAAGCGGGTGGGTCAACTAATGAAAAACTGTTTTTT
CASSQAGGSTNEKLFF
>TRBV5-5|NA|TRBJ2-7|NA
TGTGCCAGCAGTCATTTATTGGACTACGGATATGGGGAGCAGTACTTC
CASSHLLDYGYGEQYF
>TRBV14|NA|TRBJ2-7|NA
TGTGCCAGCAGCCAGACTAGGTCCTACGAGCAGTACTTC
CASSQTRSYEQYF
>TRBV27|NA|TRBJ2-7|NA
TGTGCCAGCAGTTTAGATCCCGCAGGGTCGAACGAGCAGTACTTC
CASSLDPAGSNEQYF
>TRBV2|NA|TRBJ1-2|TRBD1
TGTGCCACGGCGAATACAGGGGCGGGCTATGGCTACACCTTC
CATANTGAGYGYTF
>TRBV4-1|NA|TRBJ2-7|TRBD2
TGCGCCAGCAGCCCTGGACTAGCGGGAAGCTACGAGCAGTACTTC
CASSPGLAGSYEQYF
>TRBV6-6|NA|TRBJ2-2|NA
TGTGCCAGCAGTTACACGGCAGCCCCCGGGGAGCTGTTTTTT
CASSYTAAPGELFF
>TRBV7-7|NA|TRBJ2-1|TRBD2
TGTGCCAGCAGCCCCCTAGCGGGAGGATCAAATGAGCAGTTCTTC
CASSPLAGGSNEQFF
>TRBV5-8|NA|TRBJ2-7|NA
TGTGCCAGCAGCTTGCCGGCAGGGGGGCTTCCTGGGCAGTACTTC
CASSLPAGGLPGQYF
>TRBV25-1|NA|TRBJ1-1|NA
TGTGCCAGCAGTGAATCGCCAGGCATGAACACTGAAGCTTTCTTT
CASSESPGMNTEAFF
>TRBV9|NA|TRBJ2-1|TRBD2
TGTGCCAGCAGCGTTAGCGGGAGGGCCTTGACAGGTTCCTACAATGAGCAGTTCTTC
CASSVSGRALTGSYNEQFF
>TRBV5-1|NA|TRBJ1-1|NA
TGCGCCAGCAGCTCGGATGTGGGCACTGAAGCTTTCTTT
CASSSDVGTEAFF
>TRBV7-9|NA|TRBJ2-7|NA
TGTGCCAGCAGCGACCCGGGACACCTCTACGAGCAGTACTTC
CASSDPGHLYEQYF
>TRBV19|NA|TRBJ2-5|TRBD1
TGTGCCAGTAAACCCAGAGGGACAGCCCCCCGCAGGGAGACCCAGTACTTC
CASKPRGTAPRRETQYF
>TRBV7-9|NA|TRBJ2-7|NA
TGTGCCAGCAGCTTAGAGGTAGCCTACGAGCAGTACTTC
CASSLEVAYEQYF
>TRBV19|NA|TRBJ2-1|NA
TGTGCCAGTAGTATAGCGGGGCCTCTTTACAATGAGCAGTTCTTC
CASSIAGPLYNEQFF
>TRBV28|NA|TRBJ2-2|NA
TGTGCCAGCAGTTTCCCCGGGTATACCGGGGAGCTGTTTTTT
CASSFPGYTGELFF
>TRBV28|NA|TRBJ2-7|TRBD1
TGTGCCAGCACCCTAGGGGGGACAGGGATCTACGAGCAGTACTTC
CASTLGGTGIYEQYF
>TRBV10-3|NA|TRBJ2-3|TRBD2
TGTGCCACGAGAGAGACTAGCGGGACTCCGTTGGTTGATACGCAGTATTTT
CATRETSGTPLVDTQYF
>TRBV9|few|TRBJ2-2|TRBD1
TGTGCCAGCAGCAGTGGGACAGGGGAGTACACCGCGAACACCGGGGAGCTGTTTTTT
CASSSGTGEYTANTGELFF